This T cell receptor beta chain is from a study of blood T cells in healthy people across ages. Overall study results and limits: Diversity of TCR beta per million T cells declined in a roughly linear way with age. In long-lived donors, naive CD4+ cell counts and diversity exceeded those of aged donors.

Per-sample yields of isolated PBMCs were at least 6.5 million. V was cut by 1 base and J by 10 bases, with 11 bases left in between. The CDR3 runs 14 residues. From germline, CDR1 is LGHNA and CDR2 YSLEER. There are a few counts of this clonotype. Its antigen is currently unknown. With a J-beta primer mix and a sample-barcoded 5' primer, a second PCR ran about 7 to 12 cycles. Every single cDNA molecule received a tag from a template-switch adaptor with 12 random nucleotides. TCRdb ran MiXCR on the 5' RACE reads and lists one entry per CDR3 protein. Among about 780,000 distinct CDR3 sequences, around 62% were seen once, and the ten largest hold roughly 26%.

V usage is TRBV4-3 and J usage is TRBJ1-6, with D tentatively TRBD1 (6 bases). The specimen sequenced was blood. This receptor was taken from a man aged 25 to 45 in good health. The CDR3 bases are TGCGCCAGCAGCCAAGGTCAGGGGTCCTCACCCCTCCACTTT. It encodes CASSQGQGSSPLHF.